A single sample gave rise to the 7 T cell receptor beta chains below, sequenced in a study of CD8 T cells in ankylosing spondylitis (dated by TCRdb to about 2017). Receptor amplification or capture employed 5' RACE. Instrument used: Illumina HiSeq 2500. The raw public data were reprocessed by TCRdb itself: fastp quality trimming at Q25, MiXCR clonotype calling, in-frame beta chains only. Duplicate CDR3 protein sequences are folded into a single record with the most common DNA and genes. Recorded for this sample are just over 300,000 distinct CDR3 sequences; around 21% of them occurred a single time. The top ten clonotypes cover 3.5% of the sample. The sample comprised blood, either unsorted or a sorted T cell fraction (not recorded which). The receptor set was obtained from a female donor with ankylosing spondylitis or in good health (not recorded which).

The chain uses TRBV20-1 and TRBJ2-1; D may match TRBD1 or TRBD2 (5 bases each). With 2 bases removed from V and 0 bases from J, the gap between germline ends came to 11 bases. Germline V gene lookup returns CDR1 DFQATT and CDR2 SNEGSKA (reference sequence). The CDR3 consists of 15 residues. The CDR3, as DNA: TGCAGTGCTAGATCCAGGGACGGCTCCTACAATGAGCAGTTCTTC. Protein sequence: CSARSRDGSYNEQFF.

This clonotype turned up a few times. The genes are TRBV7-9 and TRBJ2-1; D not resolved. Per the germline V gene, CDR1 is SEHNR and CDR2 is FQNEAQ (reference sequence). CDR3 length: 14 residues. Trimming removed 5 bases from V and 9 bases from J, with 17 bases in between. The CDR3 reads CASSPSQVDGEQFF. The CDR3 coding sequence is TGTGCCAGCAGCCCCTCCCAGGTGGATGGTGAGCAGTTCTTC.

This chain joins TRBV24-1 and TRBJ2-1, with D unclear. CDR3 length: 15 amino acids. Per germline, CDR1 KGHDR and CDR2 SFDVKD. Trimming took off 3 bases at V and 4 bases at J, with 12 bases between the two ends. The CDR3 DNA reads TGTGCCACCAGTGATATCAACTCGATTTACAATGAGCAGTTCTTC. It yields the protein CATSDINSIYNEQFF.

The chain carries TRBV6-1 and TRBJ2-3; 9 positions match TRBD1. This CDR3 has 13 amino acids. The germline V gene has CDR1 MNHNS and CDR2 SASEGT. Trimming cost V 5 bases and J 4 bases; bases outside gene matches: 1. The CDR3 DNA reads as TGTGCCAGCAGTCGACAGGGGGCAGATACGCAGTATTTT. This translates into CASSRQGADTQYF.

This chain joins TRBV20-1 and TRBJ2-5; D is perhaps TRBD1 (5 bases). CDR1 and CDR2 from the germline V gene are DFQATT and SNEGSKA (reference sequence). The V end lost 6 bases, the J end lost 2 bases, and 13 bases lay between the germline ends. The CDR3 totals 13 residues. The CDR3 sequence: CSAWTPRQETQYF. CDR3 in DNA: TGCAGTGCATGGACACCCCGACAAGAGACCCAGTACTTC.

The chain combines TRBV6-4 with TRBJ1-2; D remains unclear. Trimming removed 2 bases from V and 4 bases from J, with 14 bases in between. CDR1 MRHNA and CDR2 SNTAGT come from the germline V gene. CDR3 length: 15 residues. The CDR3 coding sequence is TGTGCCAGCAGTGACCAGGCAGGAAAAGGCTATGGCTACACCTTC. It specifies CASSDQAGKGYGYTF.

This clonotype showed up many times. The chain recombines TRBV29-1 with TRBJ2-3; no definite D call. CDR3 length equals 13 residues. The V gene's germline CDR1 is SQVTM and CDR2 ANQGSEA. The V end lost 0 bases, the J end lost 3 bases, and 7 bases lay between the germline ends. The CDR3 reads CSVEEGRTDTQYF. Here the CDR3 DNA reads TGCAGCGTTGAAGAGGGTCGAACAGATACGCAGTATTTT.